This passage covers 27 T cell receptor beta chains from one sample sequenced in a study of T cell responses to AZD1222 COVID-19 vaccine. Sequencing used immunoSEQ multiplex PCR; TCRdb keeps in-frame clones, though not all of them. The profile covers 120,000 or so clones, with around 90% appearing a single time and around 4.5% taken by the ten largest. The sample here was peripheral blood, taken on day 0 of MenACWY control vaccination. These receptors were taken from an adult in good health.

This clone was observed once. The gene calls are TRBV4-2 and TRBJ1-5; D is unclear. Germline V gene data show CDR1 as LGHNA and CDR2 as YNFKEQ. The length of the CDR3 is 15 residues. V lost 0 bases, J lost 3 bases, and 9 bases lay in between. CDR3 region: CASSQDWQANQPQHF. For the CDR3, the DNA is TGTGCCAGCAGCCAAGATTGGCAGGCCAATCAGCCCCAGCATTTT.

V is TRBV19 and J is TRBJ2-2, with 15 bases identical to TRBD2. Germline values: CDR1 LNHDA, CDR2 SQIVND (reference sequence). Trimming cost V 6 bases and J 6 bases; bases outside gene matches: 8. This CDR3 is built from 17 residues. CDR3 region: CASRSLGLAGGAGELFF. In DNA, the CDR3 is TGTGCCAGTAGGTCCCTAGGACTAGCGGGAGGGGCCGGGGAGCTGTTTTTT.

This sequence joins TRBV29-1 and TRBJ2-1; 10 positions match TRBD2. Trimming cost V 2 bases and J 4 bases; bases outside gene matches: 2. CDR1 and CDR2 (germline): SQVTM, ANQGSEA. The CDR3 length is 14 residues. The CDR3 DNA follows: TGCAGCGTTGAACAACTAGCGGGGTACAATGAGCAGTTCTTC. This encodes CSVEQLAGYNEQFF.

A single count supports this clone. The chain is built from TRBV5-1 and TRBJ1-2; 7 bases align to TRBD1. Germline loops: CDR1 SGHRS, CDR2 YFSETQ. The CDR3 loop spans 17 amino acids. V gave up 0 bases and J gave up 3 bases; unmatched junction bases: 11. This CDR3 reads CASSLVSQGLGDYGYTF. CDR3 bases: TGCGCCAGCAGCTTGGTGTCACAGGGGTTAGGCGACTATGGCTACACCTTC.

The CDR3 DNA reads as TGTGCCAGCAGCCAAGGTCCCCAGGGAGCCAAAAACATTCAGTACTTC. Translation: CASSQGPQGAKNIQYF. The rearrangement links TRBV4-2 to TRBJ2-4, with D perhaps TRBD1 (5 bases). Trimming cost V 1 base and J 0 bases, with 10 bases left between them. The CDR3 runs 16 residues. In germline, CDR1 is LGHNA, CDR2 YNFKEQ.

The sample holds one count of this clone. This chain connects TRBV7-3 to TRBJ2-2; no reliable D call. Trimming left V 4 bases short and J 5 bases short, with 8 bases between. This CDR3 has 13 amino acids. Per the germline V gene, CDR1 is SGHTA and CDR2 is FQGTGA. The CDR3 protein is CASSSKGTGELFF. The CDR3 DNA is TGTGCCAGCAGCTCCAAGGGTACCGGGGAGCTGTTTTTT. Supplemented by reference TRBV7-3 and TRBJ2-2, the full variable domain reads GAGVSQTPSNKVTEKGKYVELRCDPISGHTALYWYRQSLGQGPEFLIYFQGTGAADDSGLPNDRFFAVRPEGSVSTLKIQRTERGDSAVYLCASSSKGTGELFFGEGSRLTVL.

The chain couples TRBV5-6 to TRBJ2-3; 9 bases match TRBD2. The germline V gene has CDR1 SGHDT and CDR2 YYEEEE. Trimming cost V 2 bases and J 6 bases; bases outside gene matches: 7. The CDR3 sequence is 15 residues long. CDR3 sequence (DNA): TGTGCCAGCAGCTTACTAGCGGGCCGGGTGGATACGCAGTATTTT. As protein: CASSLLAGRVDTQYF. The variable domain in full, with the rest retrieved from reference TRBV5-6 and TRBJ2-3, is DAGVTQSPTHLIKTRGQQVTLRCSPKSGHDTVSWYQQALGQGPQFIFQYYEEEERQRGNFPDRFSGHQFPNYSSELNVNALLLGDSALYLCASSLLAGRVDTQYFGPGTRLTVL.

The V gene is TRBV27, the J gene TRBJ2-3; no firm D call. CDR1 is MNHEY and CDR2 is SMNVEV in the germline V gene (reference sequence). This CDR3 has 17 residues. Trimming removed 2 bases from V and 7 bases from J, with 22 bases in between. Here the CDR3 reads CASSLPRLVQCVNTQYF. DNA for the CDR3: TGTGCCAGCAGTTTACCCAGGCTAGTCCAATGTGTAAATACGCAGTATTTT.

The rearrangement links TRBV18 to TRBJ2-3; D gene ambiguous. This CDR3 has 12 amino acids. CDR1 KGHSH and CDR2 LQKENI come from the germline V gene. Trimming stripped 6 bases from V and 3 bases from J, with 7 bases between. This chain's CDR3 is CASSSGTDTQYF. The CDR3 nucleotides read TGTGCCAGCTCCTCCGGAACAGATACGCAGTATTTT.

This clone was counted a single time. V is TRBV5-5 and J is TRBJ1-2; D gene ambiguous. CDR3 length: 14 residues. The V gene's germline CDR1 is SGHKS and CDR2 YYEKEE (reference sequence). V was cut by 0 bases and J by 2 bases, with 8 bases left in between. Here the CDR3 DNA reads TGTGCCAGCAGCTTGGATTATGGCAACTATGGCTACACCTTC. Encoded protein: CASSLDYGNYGYTF.

A word on this clone: Other DNA sequences of this sample code for an identical CDR3. This chain connects TRBV7-2 to TRBJ2-7; tentative D call: TRBD1 (6 bases). The CDR3 sequence is 13 residues long. V lost 3 bases and J 4 bases, leaving 10 bases between the germline ends. CDR1 is SGHTA, CDR2 FQGNSA, per germline. CDR3 sequence (DNA): TGTGCCAGCAGCTTCGCGACAGGATACGAGCAGTACGTC. This sequence encodes CASSFATGYEQYV.

The chain employs TRBV7-2 and TRBJ2-7, with D perhaps matching TRBD1 (6 bases). CDR3 length equals 15 residues. Germline CDR1 and CDR2: SGHTA and FQGNSA. V lost 5 bases and J 3 bases, leaving 17 bases between the germline ends. CDR3 sequence (DNA): TGTGCCAGCAGCCACAGGGCAACTACCTTCTACGAGCAGTACGTC. Residues: CASSHRATTFYEQYV.

This clone is medium-sized within its sample. Written as DNA, the CDR3 is TGTGCCAGCAGCTTATTGGGGACTGAAGCTTTCTTT. The encoded protein is CASSLLGTEAFF. J is TRBJ1-1 and V is TRBV7-9, with D unclear. With 2 bases removed from V and 5 bases from J, the gap between germline ends came to 6 bases. The germline CDR1 and CDR2 sequences are SEHNR and FQNEAQ (reference sequence). This CDR3 spans 12 amino acids.

This chain joins TRBV7-3 and TRBJ1-4; D perhaps matches TRBD1 (5 bases). Germline CDR1 SGHTA, CDR2 FQGTGA. The V and J ends lost 0 bases and 5 bases respectively, with 13 bases between them. The CDR3 totals 16 residues. CDR3 sequence: CASSLTGTQWNEKLFF. CDR3 sequence (DNA): TGTGCCAGCAGCTTAACGGGGACCCAATGGAATGAAAAACTGTTTTTT.

Only a few counts were recorded for this clone. The gene calls are TRBV6-1 and TRBJ2-1; 12 bases match TRBD2. V was clipped by 3 bases and J by 5 bases; unmatched bases: 5. This CDR3 comprises 16 residues. Germline V gene data show CDR1 as MNHNS and CDR2 as SASEGT. CDR3 DNA sequence: TGTGCCAGCAGTGACGGACTAGCGGGACGAGACAATGAGCAGTTCTTC. It encodes CASSDGLAGRDNEQFF.

V and J are TRBV12-3 or TRBV12-4 and TRBJ2-4; D remains ambiguous. V gave up 2 bases and J gave up 10 bases, with 12 bases separating them. The CDR3 consists of 13 residues. The chain's CDR3 is CASSLSLTVIQYF. The DNA of the CDR3 is TGTGCCAGCAGTTTATCCCTAACGGTTATTCAGTACTTC.

Details on this clone: Different DNA sequences within this sample yield the same CDR3. The chain couples TRBV30 to TRBJ1-1; TRBD1 is a possible D gene (5 bases). The CDR3 contains 13 residues. Germline CDR1 and CDR2: GTSNPN and SVGIG (reference sequence). V was shortened by 3 bases and J by 1 base, with 9 bases between the two germline ends. The CDR3 is CAWSHGGNTEAFF. The CDR3 bases are TGTGCCTGGAGCCATGGGGGGAACACTGAAGCTTTCTTT.

The chain is built from TRBV29-1 and TRBJ2-2; D is possibly TRBD1 or TRBD2 (5 bases each). CDR1 is SQVTM and CDR2 is ANQGSEA in the germline V gene. The CDR3 is 12 amino acids. Trimming removed 7 bases at V and 0 bases at J, with 6 bases between. CDR3 nucleotide sequence: TGCAGCGGGGGGTCGAACACCGGGGAGCTGTTTTTT. Protein: CSGGSNTGELFF.

This clone has a single count. The rearrangement links TRBV19 to TRBJ2-3; TRBD2 agrees at 9 bases. The ends lost 7 bases at V and 2 bases at J; junction bases unmatched: 10. CDR1 and CDR2 (germline): LNHDA, SQIVND (reference sequence). This CDR3 comprises 16 residues. Here the CDR3 reads CASNLATSGSTDTQYF. CDR3 coding DNA: TGTGCCAGTAATTTGGCGACTAGCGGCTCCACAGATACGCAGTATTTT.

V and J are TRBV19 and TRBJ2-1, with 11 bases fitting TRBD2. Trimming took 0 bases from V and 4 from J; bases not matched to a gene: 14. Germline assignment: CDR1 LNHDA and CDR2 SQIVND (reference sequence). This CDR3 spans 20 amino acids. CDR3 nucleotide sequence: TGTGCCAGTAGTATAGATGGGATTAGCGGGGGGGCCATGTCGTACAATGAGCAGTTCTTC. Translating it yields CASSIDGISGGAMSYNEQFF.

The chain links TRBV18 to TRBJ2-3, with D hard to call. V lost 5 bases and J lost 0, with 6 bases in between. The germline V gene encodes CDR1 KGHSH and CDR2 LQKENI. The CDR3 extends over 13 amino acids. CDR3: CASSTTSTDTQYF. CDR3 DNA: TGTGCCAGCTCAACGACAAGCACAGATACGCAGTATTTT.

The rearrangement joins TRBV7-3 to TRBJ2-7; D is perhaps TRBD1 (6 bases). Trimming stripped 1 base from V and 1 base from J, with 11 bases between. This CDR3 is built from 15 residues. Germline CDR1 SGHTA, CDR2 FQGTGA. CDR3 loop: CASSLKAGASYEQYF. In DNA form, the CDR3 reads TGTGCCAGCAGCTTAAAGGCAGGGGCTTCCTACGAGCAGTACTTC. The variable domain in full, completed from reference TRBV7-3 and TRBJ2-7, reads GAGVSQTPSNKVTEKGKYVELRCDPISGHTALYWYRQSLGQGPEFLIYFQGTGAADDSGLPNDRFFAVRPEGSVSTLKIQRTERGDSAVYLCASSLKAGASYEQYFGPGTRLTVT.

The V gene is TRBV6-5, the J gene TRBJ1-3; D not resolved. CDR3 size: 15 residues. With 6 bases removed from V and 0 bases from J, the gap between germline ends came to 12 bases. Germline CDR1 is MNHEY and CDR2 is SVGAGI. The CDR3 here is CASSLGRISGNTIYF. The CDR3 DNA sequence: TGTGCCAGCAGCCTTGGACGGATCTCTGGAAACACCATATATTTT.

The chain is built from TRBV5-4 and TRBJ1-2; D remains ambiguous. The CDR3 spans 15 residues. The germline V gene has CDR1 SGHNT and CDR2 YYREEE (reference sequence). V was clipped by 1 base and J by 3 bases, with 13 bases between them. The DNA for the CDR3 is TGTGCCAGCAGCTTGCGGCCGGACGATTACTATGGCTACACCTTC. This codes for CASSLRPDDYYGYTF. Complete variable domain (other parts from reference TRBV5-4 and TRBJ1-2): ETGVTQSPTHLIKTRGQQVTLRCSSQSGHNTVSWYQQALGQGPQFIFQYYREEENGRGNFPPRFSGLQFPNYSSELNVNALELDDSALYLCASSLRPDDYYGYTFGSGTRLTVV.

V gene TRBV28 combines with J gene TRBJ1-5; 10 bases match TRBD1. Per the germline V gene, CDR1 is MDHEN and CDR2 is SYDVKM. The trim removed 6 bases at V and 0 bases at J, leaving 23 bases unmatched. This CDR3 contains 22 residues. DNA for the CDR3: TGTGCCAGCAGCATCCGGGACAGGGGAAAATGGGGTATAGGGAATAGCAATCAGCCCCAGCATTTT. It is translated as CASSIRDRGKWGIGNSNQPQHF.

The rearrangement joins TRBV4-1 to TRBJ2-1; no clear D. The CDR3 covers 13 residues. The germline CDR1 and CDR2 sequences are MGHRA and YSYEKL. V was cut by 1 base and J by 7 bases, with 8 bases left in between. The CDR3 nucleotides are TGCGCCAGCAGCCAAGGAGAGCATAATGAGCAGTTCTTC. It encodes CASSQGEHNEQFF.

The rearrangement joins TRBV3-1 (or the pseudogene TRBV3-2) to TRBJ1-1; D uncertain. From germline, CDR1 is LGHDT and CDR2 YNNKEL (reference sequence). V was pared by 0 bases and J by 4 bases, with 9 bases between. The CDR3 spans 14 residues. CDR3: CASSQDWVGTEAFF. CDR3 coding DNA: TGTGCCAGCAGCCAAGATTGGGTTGGCACTGAAGCTTTCTTT.